This TCR beta chain was recorded in a study of synovial regulatory T cells in juvenile arthritis. Study at large: Six or seven patients were on methotrexate and a few were untreated.

The CDR3 length is 14 residues. Only the protein sequence is given. In germline, CDR1 is MGHDK, CDR2 SYGVNS. Frequency places this clone as medium-sized. Its specificity is not known. Study findings and constraints: Across patients, iaTreg TCR repertoires were mostly private, partly shared with synovial Teff and blood CPL.

TCRdb keeps only in-frame clones here, not all; method: immunoSEQ multiplex PCR. The listing records some 870 clones. The synovial samples were synovial fluid, paired with peripheral blood from each active arthritis patient. Median disease duration was approximately 7 years, range 0.2-19.1. The sequenced sample was Treg cells from the synovium. This receptor was identified in a donor younger than 35 with juvenile idiopathic arthritis. V gene TRBV25-1 combines with J gene TRBJ2-7; TCRdb outputs TRBD1, but without DNA this stays unchecked. CDR3 sequence: CASSGQGLRYEQYF.